Listed here are 22 T cell receptor beta chains from one sample, sequenced in a study of cytomegalovirus exposure and HLA in healthy donors. 60 Vbeta and 13 Jbeta primers were used in PCR. Some clones are missing from TCRdb's copy, which holds only in-frame ones; the method was immunoSEQ multiplex PCR. Of tens of thousands of clones in the sample, approximately 77% were seen once. Source material: PBMCs. These receptors came from a human donor in good health.

The V and J genes are TRBV18 and TRBJ1-1; D not resolved. V was cut by 1 base and J by 1 base, with 4 bases left in between. Germline V gene lookup returns CDR1 KGHSH and CDR2 LQKENI. The CDR3 has 13 residues. As DNA, the CDR3 is TGTGCCAGCTCACCACTAGAGAACACTGAAGCTTTCTTT. Its protein is CASSPLENTEAFF.

In DNA, the CDR3 is TGCAGCGTGAGGACAGCCTCTGGGGCCAACGTCCTGACTTTC. Its translation: CSVRTASGANVLTF. The chain uses TRBV29-1 and TRBJ2-6, with a tentative D call TRBD1 (6 bases). Germline V gives CDR1 SQVTM, CDR2 ANQGSEA. This CDR3 comprises 14 residues. V was shortened by 6 bases and J by 0 bases, with 9 bases between the two germline ends.

The genes are TRBV5-5 and TRBJ2-2; 8 nucleotides match TRBD1. The CDR3 runs 18 residues. Unmatched junction bases numbered 12, after V lost 4 bases and J lost 1 base. Germline V gene sequence: CDR1 SGHKS, CDR2 YYEKEE (reference sequence). CDR3 nucleotides: TGTGCCAGCAGCACGCTAACCGGGACAGGTCAGAACACCGGGGAGCTGTTTTTT. This codes for CASSTLTGTGQNTGELFF.

The chain has TRBV5-1 and TRBJ2-3, with TRBD1 as a possible D gene (6 bases). V lost 3 bases to trimming and J lost 5 bases, with 19 bases between them. The CDR3 contains 16 residues. Germline V gene lookup returns CDR1 SGHRS and CDR2 YFSETQ. The CDR3 loop is CASSSTTRGDGDTQYF. In DNA, the CDR3 is TGCGCCAGCAGCTCAACTACCAGGGGAGATGGAGATACGCAGTATTTT. Using reference TRBV5-1 and TRBJ2-3 for the parts outside the CDR3, the full variable domain is KAGVTQTPRYLIKTRGQQVTLSCSPISGHRSVSWYQQTPGQGLQFLFEYFSETQRNKGNFPGRFSGRQFSNSRSEMNVSTLELGDSALYLCASSSTTRGDGDTQYFGPGTRLTVL.

The chain uses TRBV29-1 and TRBJ2-7; 13 nucleotides agree with TRBD2. The germline V gene encodes CDR1 SQVTM and CDR2 ANQGSEA. Germline trimming cut 4 bases from V and 6 bases from J; bases unmatched to any gene: 9. The CDR3 is 15 amino acids. The CDR3 protein is CSVAGLAGVAIEQYF. CDR3 DNA sequence: TGCAGCGTTGCTGGACTAGCGGGAGTTGCGATCGAGCAGTACTTC.

This clone came up once. V and J are TRBV2 and TRBJ2-3; 10 nucleotides agree with TRBD1. V lost 6 bases, J lost 1 base, and 7 bases stayed unmatched. This CDR3 region has 16 residues. The germline gives CDR1 SNHLY, CDR2 FYNNEI. CDR3 protein: CASRTGGPSGTDTQYF. In DNA form, the CDR3 reads TGTGCCAGCAGGACAGGGGGCCCGTCGGGCACAGATACGCAGTATTTT.

J is TRBJ2-1 and V is TRBV29-1; 7 bases align to TRBD2. The CDR3 has 14 amino acids. Germline CDR1 reads SQVTM; CDR2 reads ANQGSEA. V was clipped by 4 bases and J by 6 bases; unmatched bases: 9. The CDR3 here is CSVADAGAGNEQFF. Written as DNA, the CDR3 is TGCAGCGTTGCAGACGCGGGAGCTGGCAATGAGCAGTTCTTC.

This clone came up a few times. The V and J genes are TRBV6-6 and TRBJ2-6; 8 bases align to TRBD1. The CDR3 spans 16 residues. Germline loops: CDR1 MNHNY, CDR2 SVGAGI (reference sequence). V trimming: 2 bases; J trimming: 0 bases; junction bases outside the gene matches: 0. CDR3 sequence: CASSYDRGSGANVLTF. The CDR3 DNA follows: TGTGCCAGCAGTTACGACAGGGGCTCTGGGGCCAACGTCCTGACTTTC.

The chain recombines TRBV9 with TRBJ2-3; D remains unclear. Per the germline V gene, CDR1 is SGDLS and CDR2 is YYNGEE. The CDR3 sequence is 16 residues long. Trimming shortened V by 3 bases and J by 3 bases, and 17 bases separated the two germline ends. The CDR3 DNA sequence: TGTGCCAGCAGCGCCCTTCGGAACAGTGGGACAGATACGCAGTATTTT. It encodes CASSALRNSGTDTQYF.

The chain has TRBV7-9 and TRBJ2-4, with TRBD2 matching over 10 bases. The CDR3 loop spans 13 amino acids. Germline V gene lookup returns CDR1 SEHNR and CDR2 FQNEAQ (reference sequence). After removal of 5 bases from V and 12 bases from J, the junction contained 7 bases not matched to a gene. The chain's CDR3 is CASSLSGRPAQYF. The CDR3 DNA is TGTGCCAGCAGCCTTAGCGGGAGGCCCGCTCAGTACTTC.

The CDR3 here is CASTNAGGNYGYTF. The CDR3 nucleotides are TGTGCCAGCACCAACGCCGGAGGAAACTATGGCTACACCTTC. V is TRBV6-6 and J is TRBJ1-2; no clear D gene. This CDR3 is built from 14 residues. V was trimmed by 7 bases and J by 2 bases, leaving 14 bases between them. In germline, CDR1 is MNHNY, CDR2 SVGAGI (reference sequence).

The rearrangement links TRBV28 to TRBJ2-7, with 7 positions matching TRBD2. CDR3 length equals 16 residues. With V trimmed by 2 bases and J by 2 bases, 9 bases remained unmatched. Germline V gene data show CDR1 as MDHEN and CDR2 as SYDVKM. CDR3 sequence (DNA): TGTGCCAGCAGTTTAGGGGCTGGTCTAGCGGCCTACGAGCAGTACTTC. The encoded protein is CASSLGAGLAAYEQYF.

CDR3 residues: CSAVRQGNTGELFF. For the CDR3, the DNA is TGCAGCGCTGTCAGACAGGGGAACACCGGGGAGCTGTTTTTT. This chain connects TRBV29-1 to TRBJ2-2, with 7 bases that match TRBD1. Germline-derived CDR1 and CDR2 are SQVTM and ANQGSEA. CDR3 size: 14 residues. V lost 7 bases, J lost 1 base, and 6 bases stayed unmatched.

The chain carries TRBV7-2 and TRBJ2-5, with TRBD2 matching 8 bases. The CDR3 covers 14 residues. V gave up 8 bases and J gave up 4 bases; unmatched junction bases: 9. Germline CDR1 SGHTA, CDR2 FQGNSA. The CDR3 loop is CASGWSGGGETQYF. In nucleotides, the CDR3 is TGTGCCAGCGGCTGGAGCGGGGGAGGAGAGACCCAGTACTTC.

The rearrangement links TRBV7-2 to TRBJ2-7, with D hard to call. CDR3 length equals 11 residues. Germline CDR1 is SGHTA and CDR2 is FQGNSA. The V end lost 5 bases, the J end lost 4 bases, and 6 bases lay between the germline ends. The CDR3, as DNA: TGTGCCAGCAGCCCCGAGTACGAGCAGTACTTC. This codes for CASSPEYEQYF.

The J gene is TRBJ1-6, the V gene TRBV2; D is perhaps TRBD1 (6 bases). V shed 11 bases and J shed 10 bases, with 24 bases lying between them. Germline V CDR1 and CDR2: SNHLY, FYNNEI. CDR3 length: 15 residues. The CDR3 DNA follows: TGTGCCGGCATCAAACCAGGGGAGGGACACTCACCCCTCCACTTT. Its translation: CAGIKPGEGHSPLHF. The full variable domain, rest sourced from reference TRBV2 and TRBJ1-6, is EPEVTQTPSHQVTQMGQEVILRCVPISNHLYFYWYRQILGQKVEFLVSFYNNEISEKSEIFDDQFSVERPDGSNFTLKIRSTKLEDSAMYFCAGIKPGEGHSPLHFGNGTRLTVT.

A few counts support this clone. The chain links TRBV6-5 to TRBJ2-3; a weak D match, TRBD2 (5 bases). CDR3 size: 15 residues. Germline lookup yields CDR1 MNHEY and CDR2 SVGAGI. Trimming took 5 bases from V and 0 from J, leaving 12 bases between them. Here the CDR3 reads CASSNQRGSTDTQYF. CDR3 nucleotide sequence: TGTGCCAGCAGTAACCAACGGGGAAGCACAGATACGCAGTATTTT.

V and J are TRBV5-5 and TRBJ2-7, with 16 nucleotides matching TRBD2. The length of the CDR3 is 18 residues. J gave up 4 bases and V 4 bases, and 11 bases lay outside the gene matches. Per germline, CDR1 SGHKS and CDR2 YYEKEE (reference sequence). This CDR3 reads CASSGTSGRALFLYEQYF. Written as DNA, the CDR3 is TGTGCCAGCAGCGGGACTAGCGGGAGGGCCCTTTTCTTGTACGAGCAGTACTTC.

J is TRBJ2-3 and V is TRBV29-1; D perhaps matches TRBD1 (6 bases). The V end was cut by 0 bases, the J end by 0 bases, with 13 bases between. This CDR3 is 16 amino acids long. CDR1 is SQVTM, CDR2 ANQGSEA, per germline. Written as DNA, the CDR3 is TGCAGCGTTGAAGATAGTGGGGGCCCTAGCACAGATACGCAGTATTTT. Amino acids: CSVEDSGGPSTDTQYF.

V usage is TRBV4-2 and J usage is TRBJ1-3, with 7 bases aligning to TRBD1. V lost 4 bases to trimming and J lost 4 bases; unmatched junction nucleotides: 4. The CDR3 runs 14 residues. Germline CDR1 LGHNA, CDR2 YNFKEQ. DNA for the CDR3: TGTGCCAGCAGCCTAGGACAGGAAGGAAACACCATATATTTT. Protein sequence: CASSLGQEGNTIYF.

This chain uses TRBV5-8 with TRBJ1-2, with D possibly TRBD1 on 5 matching bases. CDR3 size: 13 residues. V lost 4 bases and J 4 bases, leaving 11 bases between the germline ends. Germline V CDR1 and CDR2: SGHTS, YDEGEE. The CDR3 nucleotides read TGTGCCAGCAGCCGCAGGGTCACCTATGGCTACACCTTC. This codes for CASSRRVTYGYTF.

V usage is TRBV28 and J usage is TRBJ2-3; 9 bases line up with TRBD2. The V gene end was trimmed by 0 bases and the J gene end by 4 bases; junction bases not matched to a gene: 8. The CDR3 runs to 17 residues. Germline assignment: CDR1 MDHEN and CDR2 SYDVKM. The CDR3 here is CASSLWALAGVPDTQYF. The CDR3 DNA reads TGTGCCAGCAGTTTATGGGCTTTAGCGGGAGTACCAGATACGCAGTATTTT. Combining the CDR3 with reference TRBV28 and TRBJ2-3 gives the whole variable domain DVKVTQSSRYLVKRTGEKVFLECVQDMDHENMFWYRQDPGLGLRLIYFSYDVKMKEKGDIPEGYSVSREKKERFSLILESASTNQTSMYLCASSLWALAGVPDTQYFGPGTRLTVL.